The clone carrying this T cell receptor (beta chain) was seen only once. The entry originates in a study of T cell changes during pregnancy in multiple sclerosis. The CDR3 has 22 residues. Germline lookup yields CDR1 SGHTA and CDR2 FQGTGA. The J segment lost 2 bases and the V segment lost 1 base, leaving 20 bases of the junction unmatched. Measured with immunoSEQ multiplex PCR; TCRdb has only the in-frame clones, and not every one. The sample lists about 68,000 clones, 92% occurring once. The source of this sequence is a female donor in good health, enrolled as a control in a pregnancy study. The chain uses TRBV7-3 and TRBJ2-3; 11 nucleotides line up with TRBD2. The sequences come from peripheral blood, collected in the second trimester of pregnancy. This CDR3 reads CASSLRDGFRAQTSGDTDTQYF. In DNA, the CDR3 is TGTGCCAGCAGCTTAAGGGACGGGTTCAGGGCACAGACTAGCGGGGACACAGATACGCAGTATTTT. Combining the CDR3 with reference TRBV7-3 and TRBJ2-3 gives the whole variable domain GAGVSQTPSNKVTEKGKYVELRCDPISGHTALYWYRQSLGQGPEFLIYFQGTGAADDSGLPNDRFFAVRPEGSVSTLKIQRTERGDSAVYLCASSLRDGFRAQTSGDTDTQYFGPGTRLTVL.